Below are 22 T cell receptor beta chains sequenced from a single sample in a study of shared clonotypes between healthy human individuals. The protocol was immunoSEQ multiplex PCR, while the TCRdb copy is restricted to in-frame clones and leaves out a portion. The data hold 950,000 to 1,100,000 clones, with more than 65% observed a single time. The sample comprised memory CD4+ T cells sorted from blood. Subset: CD45RA-negative fraction. Every receptor here comes from a young man in good health.

The rearrangement joins TRBV28 to TRBJ2-7, with TRBD2 as a possible D gene (5 bases). This CDR3 has 13 residues. V was shortened by 2 bases and J by 4 bases, with 9 bases between the two germline ends. The germline CDR1 and CDR2 sequences are MDHEN and SYDVKM. Here the CDR3 reads CASSLNRGYEQYF. For the CDR3, the DNA is TGTGCCAGCAGTTTAAACCGGGGTTACGAGCAGTACTTC.

The chain links TRBV7-9 to TRBJ2-7; a possible D gene is TRBD1 (6 bases). V lost 1 base and J 1 base, leaving 8 bases between the germline ends. CDR3 length equals 14 residues. Germline V lookup: CDR1 SEHNR, CDR2 FQNEAQ (reference sequence). The CDR3 spells CASSLGGLSYEQYF. The CDR3 DNA follows: TGTGCCAGCAGCTTAGGGGGGCTATCCTACGAGCAGTACTTC.

The V call is TRBV5-1, the J call TRBJ2-3, with 11 bases matching TRBD1. The CDR3 totals 14 residues. After removal of 4 bases from V and 5 bases from J, the junction contained 3 bases not matched to a gene. From germline, CDR1 is SGHRS and CDR2 YFSETQ. This chain's CDR3 is CASSAGQGGDTQYF. CDR3 sequence (DNA): TGCGCCAGCAGCGCGGGACAGGGGGGAGATACGCAGTATTTT.

The rearrangement links TRBV6-1 to TRBJ1-4, with D unclear. The length of the CDR3 is 14 residues. V gave up 4 bases and J gave up 5 bases, with 11 bases separating them. Looked up from germline, CDR1 is MNHNS and CDR2 is SASEGT. The CDR3 bases are TGTGCCAGCAGTGCACGAGGGAAGAATGAAAAACTGTTTTTT. Residues: CASSARGKNEKLFF.

V and J are TRBV5-4 and TRBJ1-1, with 9 bases that match TRBD1. There are 15 residues in the CDR3. Germline CDR1 reads SGHNT; CDR2 reads YYREEE (reference sequence). Trimming at V came to 1 base and at J to 4 bases, leaving 5 bases not matched to a gene. CDR3: CASSLSGTGTTEAFF. CDR3 DNA: TGTGCCAGCAGCTTGTCCGGGACAGGGACCACTGAAGCTTTCTTT. Full variable domain (missing parts from reference TRBV5-4 and TRBJ1-1): ETGVTQSPTHLIKTRGQQVTLRCSSQSGHNTVSWYQQALGQGPQFIFQYYREEENGRGNFPPRFSGLQFPNYSSELNVNALELDDSALYLCASSLSGTGTTEAFFGQGTRLTVV.

The table lists this clone with a few counts. V usage is TRBV25-1 and J usage is TRBJ2-7; 8 nucleotides agree with TRBD2. The CDR3 runs 14 residues. V shed 5 bases and J 3 bases; nucleotides not matched to a gene: 6. Germline V gives CDR1 MGHDK, CDR2 SYGVNS. The CDR3 spells CASSQMGTSYEQYF. CDR3 DNA sequence: TGTGCCAGCAGTCAGATGGGGACTAGCTACGAGCAGTACTTC.

The rearrangement joins TRBV5-1 to TRBJ2-1; D is uncertain. The CDR3 runs 15 residues. V lost 0 bases and J lost 1, with 8 bases in between. Germline lookup yields CDR1 SGHRS and CDR2 YFSETQ. In nucleotides, the CDR3 is TGCGCCAGCAGCTTGGATATGGGTTCCTACAATGAGCAGTTCTTC. This codes for CASSLDMGSYNEQFF.

J is TRBJ2-1 and V is TRBV6-5; 9 bases map to TRBD2. Trimming cost V 6 bases and J 7 bases; bases outside gene matches: 10. Germline V gene data show CDR1 as MNHEY and CDR2 as SVGAGI. The length of the CDR3 is 15 residues. The CDR3, as DNA: TGTGCCAGCAGCTCCTCAGCGGGAGGATATAATGAGCAGTTCTTC. It encodes CASSSSAGGYNEQFF.

The J gene is TRBJ1-6, the V gene TRBV10-2, with a tentative D call TRBD1 (6 bases). The V end was cut by 2 bases, the J end by 9 bases, with 11 bases between. CDR1 WSHSY and CDR2 SAAADI come from the germline V gene. This CDR3 is built from 14 residues. CDR3 protein: CASSETGLGSPLHF. The CDR3 DNA reads TGCGCCAGCAGTGAGACAGGGTTGGGTTCACCCCTCCACTTT.

The chain is built from TRBV14 and TRBJ1-1; TRBD1 aligns across 7 bases. CDR1 and CDR2 from the germline V gene are SGHDN and FVKESK. The CDR3 has 14 residues. With V trimmed by 4 bases and J by 3 bases, 5 bases remained unmatched. CDR3: CASSPWDRYTEAFF. For the CDR3, the DNA is TGTGCCAGCAGCCCATGGGACAGATACACTGAAGCTTTCTTT.

The sample holds a few counts of this clone. The chain couples TRBV29-1 to TRBJ2-5, with D perhaps given as TRBD1 or TRBD2 (5 bases each). Germline lookup yields CDR1 SQVTM and CDR2 ANQGSEA. The CDR3 has 13 residues. The V and J ends lost 7 bases and 5 bases respectively, with 17 bases between them. For the CDR3, the DNA is TGCAGCGCCCCTCTTAGAGAGGGGGAGACCCAGTACTTC. It encodes CSAPLREGETQYF.

This rearrangement joins TRBV7-9 to TRBJ2-7, with D perhaps matching TRBD2 (5 bases). Trimming stripped 4 bases from V and 3 bases from J, with 10 bases between. The germline CDR1 and CDR2 sequences are SEHNR and FQNEAQ (reference sequence). The CDR3 is 13 amino acids. The CDR3, as DNA: TGTGCCAGCAGCTCGGGGTCCTTCTACGAGCAGTACTTC. Translated, it gives CASSSGSFYEQYF.

This clone was recorded once. The gene calls are TRBV6-5 and TRBJ1-1; the D gene is possibly TRBD1 (6 bases). The V end lost 2 bases, the J end lost 1 base, and 11 bases lay between the germline ends. Germline V gene data show CDR1 as MNHEY and CDR2 as SVGAGI. CDR3 length equals 15 residues. The CDR3 region has the DNA TGTGCCAGCAGTTACCATGGGACACAGAACACTGAAGCTTTCTTT. Protein: CASSYHGTQNTEAFF.

V gene TRBV6-6 combines with J gene TRBJ1-1, with TRBD1 matching 7 bases. Germline V gene data show CDR1 as MNHNY and CDR2 as SVGAGI (reference sequence). The V segment lost 6 bases and the J segment 6 bases; nucleotides outside the gene matches: 10. This CDR3 has 14 residues. CDR3 sequence reads: CASSRGTAVAEAFF. CDR3 nucleotides: TGTGCCAGCAGCCGCGGGACAGCCGTCGCTGAAGCTTTCTTT.

This clone showed up just once. The chain couples TRBV30 to TRBJ1-2; D is perhaps TRBD1 (6 bases). CDR1 is GTSNPN and CDR2 is SVGIG in the germline V gene (reference sequence). This CDR3 region has 13 residues. With 1 base removed from V and 8 bases from J, the gap between germline ends came to 14 bases. CDR3 residues: CAWSARQDEGYTF. In nucleotides, the CDR3 is TGTGCCTGGAGTGCGCGACAGGATGAGGGCTACACCTTC.

This clone showed up just a few times. Other DNA sequences in this sample translate to the same CDR3. The rearrangement uses TRBV19 and TRBJ1-2, with 8 bases fitting TRBD1. The CDR3 runs 14 residues. Losses at the gene ends were 5 bases for V and 3 bases for J; bases not matched to a gene: 5. Germline V CDR1 and CDR2: LNHDA, SQIVND (reference sequence). DNA for the CDR3: TGTGCCAGTAGTCCGGACAGGGTGGACTATGGCTACACCTTC. It codes for CASSPDRVDYGYTF.

In its sample, this clone was seen a few times. This sample also contains other DNA sequences that code for the same CDR3. The CDR3 is CAWSPGLEAFF. The CDR3 DNA reads as TGTGCCTGGAGTCCCGGGCTTGAAGCTTTCTTT. The chain employs TRBV30 and TRBJ1-1; D is undetermined. V was pared by 2 bases and J by 7 bases, with 8 bases between. Germline assignment: CDR1 GTSNPN and CDR2 SVGIG (reference sequence). This CDR3 contains 11 residues.

The CDR3 loop is CAWSVLGLGVRELFF. CDR3 DNA sequence: TGTGCCTGGAGTGTTTTGGGACTAGGGGTCCGGGAGCTGTTTTTT. V gene TRBV30 combines with J gene TRBJ2-2; TRBD2 matches 8 bases. This CDR3 region has 15 residues. Germline trimming cut 0 bases from V and 9 bases from J; bases unmatched to any gene: 9. Per germline, CDR1 GTSNPN and CDR2 SVGIG (reference sequence).

V is TRBV5-4 and J is TRBJ1-1; maybe TRBD1 (6 bases). Looked up from germline, CDR1 is SGHNT and CDR2 is YYREEE (reference sequence). The CDR3 totals 15 residues. V shed 3 bases and J shed 0 bases, with 12 bases lying between them. CDR3 DNA: TGTGCCAGCAGCTCGCGACAGGCTTTGAACACTGAAGCTTTCTTT. This gives the protein CASSSRQALNTEAFF.

The gene calls are TRBV9 and TRBJ2-3, with 11 bases identical to TRBD2. From germline, CDR1 is SGDLS and CDR2 YYNGEE. This CDR3 region has 17 residues. V trimming: 0 bases; J trimming: 2 bases; junction bases outside the gene matches: 5. CDR3 sequence: CASSVDVAGGTTDTQYF. As DNA, the CDR3 is TGTGCCAGCAGCGTAGACGTAGCGGGAGGGACCACAGATACGCAGTATTTT. Drawing the rest from reference TRBV9 and TRBJ2-3, the complete variable domain is DSGVTQTPKHLITATGQRVTLRCSPRSGDLSVYWYQQSLDQGLQFLIQYYNGEERAKGNILERFSAQQFPDLHSELNLSSLELGDSALYFCASSVDVAGGTTDTQYFGPGTRLTVL.

As to this clone: This sample also contains other DNA sequences that code for the same CDR3. The J gene is TRBJ2-7, the V gene TRBV27; 7 bases map to TRBD1. Unmatched junction bases numbered 3, after V lost 0 bases and J lost 4 bases. Germline CDR1 MNHEY, CDR2 SMNVEV (reference sequence). This CDR3 has 14 residues. CDR3 nucleotides: TGTGCCAGCAGTTTATCGAGGGGGCAGTACGAGCAGTACTTC. Its protein product is CASSLSRGQYEQYF.

V usage is TRBV2 and J usage is TRBJ1-6; 8 bases are a match to TRBD1. Germline trimming cut 7 bases from V and 9 bases from J; bases unmatched to any gene: 8. The CDR3 totals 14 residues. Looked up from germline, CDR1 is SNHLY and CDR2 is FYNNEI. CDR3 DNA sequence: TGTGCCAGCAACCCCGGGACAGGAGGTTCACCCCTCCACTTT. Translated, it gives CASNPGTGGSPLHF.